Presented here are 29 T cell receptor beta chains from one specimen sequenced in a study of shared clonotypes between healthy human individuals. This table comes from immunoSEQ multiplex PCR, and its TCRdb copy is limited to in-frame clones, with some not included. The sample carries hundreds of thousands of clones, more than 85% recorded once. Naive CD8 cells comprised CD45RO-negative, CCR7-positively selected cells, excluding terminally differentiated effector memory CD45RA+ cells. The sample consisted of naive CD8+ T cells sorted from blood. The receptors were gathered from a man aged 25 to 45 in good health.

J is TRBJ2-7 and V is TRBV7-6; D not certain. This CDR3 is built from 14 residues. Trimming shortened V by 4 bases and J by 0 bases, and 10 bases separated the two germline ends. Per the germline V gene, CDR1 is SGHVS and CDR2 is FNYEAQ. The DNA of the CDR3 is TGTGCCAGCAGCTCCCGGTTGGGCTCCTACGAGCAGTACTTC. Its translation is CASSSRLGSYEQYF.

The chain carries TRBV27 and TRBJ1-5, with 7 positions matching TRBD1. Germline V CDR1 and CDR2: MNHEY, SMNVEV (reference sequence). After removal of 6 bases from V and 1 base from J, the junction contained 9 bases not matched to a gene. The CDR3 has 16 amino acids. The CDR3 bases are TGTGCCAGCAGAACAAGGGCAGGGGGAAGCAATCAGCCCCAGCATTTT. Translating it yields CASRTRAGGSNQPQHF.

J is TRBJ2-5 and V is TRBV7-2; a weak D match, TRBD2 (5 bases). Germline CDR1 is SGHTA and CDR2 is FQGNSA. Trimming took 5 bases from V and 1 from J, leaving 17 bases between them. The CDR3 is made up of 16 amino acids. CDR3 amino acids: CASSPRSRASQETQYF. The CDR3 bases are TGTGCCAGCAGCCCCCGGTCGCGGGCCTCCCAAGAGACCCAGTACTTC.

The genes are TRBV18 and TRBJ2-2; unclear D gene. CDR3 length equals 12 residues. In germline, CDR1 is KGHSH, CDR2 LQKENI. V was pared by 4 bases and J by 6 bases, with 6 bases between. The CDR3 region is CASSRKAGELFF. The CDR3 DNA reads as TGTGCCAGCTCACGGAAGGCCGGGGAGCTGTTTTTT.

V is TRBV11-2 and J is TRBJ2-6; weak D call: TRBD1 (5 bases). The CDR3 loop spans 14 amino acids. Germline CDR1 is SGHAT and CDR2 is FQNNGV. Trimming cost V 5 bases and J 2 bases, with 7 bases left between them. Here the CDR3 DNA reads TGTGCCAGCAGCATAGGGGCTGGGGCCAACGTCCTGACTTTC. Encoded protein: CASSIGAGANVLTF. The full variable domain, its missing parts supplied by reference TRBV11-2 and TRBJ2-6, is EAGVAQSPRYKIIEKRQSVAFWCNPISGHATLYWYQQILGQGPKLLIQFQNNGVVDDSQLPKDRFSAERLKGVDSTLKIQPAKLEDSAVYLCASSIGAGANVLTFGAGSRLTVL.

This chain joins TRBV19 and TRBJ2-1, with D maybe TRBD2 (6 bases). CDR3 length: 16 residues. V lost 0 bases, J lost 6 bases, and 15 bases lay in between. The V gene's germline CDR1 is LNHDA and CDR2 SQIVND (reference sequence). The CDR3 region has the DNA TGTGCCAGTAGTATAGATCGGACTACTGGCAGCAATGAGCAGTTCTTC. It specifies CASSIDRTTGSNEQFF. The whole variable domain, filled in from reference TRBV19 and TRBJ2-1, reads DGGITQSPKYLFRKEGQNVTLSCEQNLNHDAMYWYRQDPGQGLRLIYYSQIVNDFQKGDIAEGYSVSREKKESFPLTVTSAQKNPTAFYLCASSIDRTTGSNEQFFGPGTRLTVL.

The chain uses TRBV7-9 and TRBJ1-3; 7 bases are shared with TRBD1. Germline V gene sequence: CDR1 SEHNR, CDR2 FQNEAQ (reference sequence). V lost 5 bases and J lost 0; bases outside the gene matches: 13. This CDR3 is built from 18 residues. The CDR3 sequence: CASSTPTGLITSGNTIYF. The CDR3 DNA follows: TGTGCCAGCAGCACCCCGACAGGGCTGATTACCTCTGGAAACACCATATATTTT.

This clone was found a few times. The chain links TRBV27 to TRBJ1-5; unclear D gene. This CDR3 spans 13 amino acids. Germline V gene lookup returns CDR1 MNHEY and CDR2 SMNVEV (reference sequence). The V and J ends lost 5 bases and 5 bases respectively, with 10 bases between them. The CDR3 region is CASSRGGDQPQHF. DNA of the CDR3: TGTGCCAGCAGTCGGGGTGGGGATCAGCCCCAGCATTTT.

The rearrangement links TRBV30 to TRBJ2-1; D is ambiguous. Trimming cost V 1 base and J 8 bases, with 15 bases left between them. Germline loops: CDR1 GTSNPN, CDR2 SVGIG (reference sequence). This CDR3 comprises 14 residues. CDR3: CAWSDSSSYDEQFF. The CDR3 region has the DNA TGTGCCTGGAGTGATAGCTCTAGTTACGATGAGCAGTTCTTC. Full variable domain (rest looked up from reference TRBV30 and TRBJ2-1): SQTIHQWPATLVQPVGSPLSLECTVEGTSNPNLYWYRQAAGRGLQLLFYSVGIGQISSEVPQNLSASRPQDRQFILSSKKLLLSDSGFYLCAWSDSSSYDEQFFGPGTRLTVL.

This chain links TRBV7-8 with TRBJ2-1; D is perhaps TRBD2 (7 bases). Trimming removed 5 bases at V and 0 bases at J, with 17 bases between. Germline values: CDR1 SGHVS, CDR2 FQNEAQ. The CDR3 runs 17 residues. The CDR3 here is CASSPIPGGSSYNEQFF. Here the CDR3 DNA reads TGTGCCAGCAGCCCAATACCGGGGGGCAGCTCCTACAATGAGCAGTTCTTC.

V gene TRBV7-9 combines with J gene TRBJ1-4; a possible D gene is TRBD1 (5 bases). The CDR3 sequence is 15 residues long. The V and J ends lost 7 bases and 8 bases respectively, with 20 bases between them. Germline V lookup: CDR1 SEHNR, CDR2 FQNEAQ (reference sequence). CDR3 DNA sequence: TGTGCCAGCACCCCCCTGGGGGGGGAGGGAGAAAAACTGTTTTTT. It encodes CASTPLGGEGEKLFF.

The V gene is TRBV13, the J gene TRBJ2-7; D gene uncertain. CDR3 size: 15 residues. V dropped 0 bases and J dropped 0 bases, with 9 bases sitting between them. The germline V gene encodes CDR1 PRHDT and CDR2 FYEKMQ (reference sequence). CDR3 DNA sequence: TGTGCCAGCAGCTTAGGGGTCCGGGTCTCCTACGAGCAGTACTTC. Encoded protein: CASSLGVRVSYEQYF.

The V gene is TRBV29-1, the J gene TRBJ2-6; tentative D call: TRBD1 (6 bases). V lost 5 bases to trimming and J lost 0 bases, with 14 bases between them. The V gene's germline CDR1 is SQVTM and CDR2 ANQGSEA. This CDR3 spans 16 amino acids. The CDR3 spells CSVYYRASSGANVLTF. CDR3 bases: TGCAGCGTTTACTACAGGGCCTCCTCTGGGGCCAACGTCCTGACTTTC.

In regard to this clone: The same CDR3 can be traced to other DNA sequences in this sample. V usage is TRBV18 and J usage is TRBJ2-7; D gene uncertain. Germline V lookup: CDR1 KGHSH, CDR2 LQKENI. Trimming pared 0 bases from V and 0 bases from J, leaving 3 bases between. The CDR3 contains 13 residues. CDR3 protein: CASSPPSSYEQYF. Written as DNA, the CDR3 is TGTGCCAGCTCACCACCGAGCTCCTACGAGCAGTACTTC.

V and J are TRBV6-5 and TRBJ1-5; 8 bases fit TRBD1. Per the germline V gene, CDR1 is MNHEY and CDR2 is SVGAGI. The CDR3 has 15 amino acids. Trimming took 6 bases from V and 6 from J; bases not matched to a gene: 10. CDR3 loop: CASRPDRGVFQPQHF. CDR3 nucleotide sequence: TGTGCCAGCAGACCCGACAGGGGTGTATTTCAGCCCCAGCATTTT.

The gene calls are TRBV5-1 and TRBJ2-7, with a possible D match to TRBD2 (6 bases). V lost 4 bases and J lost 3, with 14 bases in between. The CDR3 extends over 14 amino acids. Germline lookup yields CDR1 SGHRS and CDR2 YFSETQ. CDR3 in amino acids: CASSEDYGSYEQYF. As DNA, the CDR3 is TGCGCCAGCAGCGAAGACTACGGGAGCTACGAGCAGTACTTC.

This chain uses TRBV27 with TRBJ2-7, with 8 bases identical to TRBD1. This CDR3 is built from 16 residues. Looked up from germline, CDR1 is MNHEY and CDR2 is SMNVEV (reference sequence). V lost 2 bases and J lost 5; bases outside the gene matches: 11. Here the CDR3 reads CASSLTGTGKGHEQYF. DNA of the CDR3: TGTGCCAGCAGTTTAACCGGGACAGGAAAGGGGCACGAGCAGTACTTC.

V usage is TRBV7-2 and J usage is TRBJ2-7; tentatively, D is TRBD2 (7 bases). The CDR3 extends over 15 amino acids. V lost 5 bases, J lost 4 bases, and 18 bases lay in between. CDR1 is SGHTA, CDR2 FQGNSA, per germline. This CDR3 is CASSPFPGGWYEQYF. The CDR3 bases are TGTGCCAGCAGCCCCTTCCCGGGGGGCTGGTACGAGCAGTACTTC. The full variable domain, its missing parts supplied by reference TRBV7-2 and TRBJ2-7, is GAGVSQSPSNKVTEKGKDVELRCDPISGHTALYWYRQSLGQGLEFLIYFQGNSAPDKSGLPSDRFSAERTGGSVSTLTIQRTQQEDSAVYLCASSPFPGGWYEQYFGPGTRLTVT.

This clone was detected only a few times. V and J are TRBV4-1 and TRBJ1-3, with no clear D. V gave up 0 bases and J gave up 0 bases, with 6 bases separating them. CDR1 MGHRA and CDR2 YSYEKL come from the germline V gene. This CDR3 contains 15 residues. The CDR3 here is CASSQETVSGNTIYF. The CDR3, as DNA: TGCGCCAGCAGCCAAGAGACGGTCTCTGGAAACACCATATATTTT.

The chain uses TRBV10-1 and TRBJ1-1; no reliable D call. The germline CDR1 and CDR2 sequences are WNHNN and SYGVQD (reference sequence). V was cut by 3 bases and J by 6 bases, with 11 bases left in between. The length of the CDR3 is 13 residues. The CDR3 loop reads CASSDTINAEAFF. The CDR3 DNA is TGCGCCAGCAGTGACACAATAAATGCTGAAGCTTTCTTT.

This chain connects TRBV10-3 to TRBJ2-7; D not certain. V was trimmed by 8 bases and J by 1 base, leaving 12 bases between them. Germline-derived CDR1 and CDR2 are ENHRY and SYGVKD. This CDR3 contains 13 residues. CDR3 loop: CAIQGAYSYEQYF. DNA of the CDR3: TGTGCCATCCAAGGTGCGTATTCCTACGAGCAGTACTTC.

The chain couples TRBV27 to TRBJ2-7; perhaps TRBD2 as D (6 bases). CDR1 is MNHEY, CDR2 SMNVEV, per germline (reference sequence). The length of the CDR3 is 12 residues. DNA for the CDR3: TGTTCAAGTCGGTCGGGGGTCTACGAGCAGTACTTC. Translating gives CSSRSGVYEQYF.

This chain's CDR3 is CASSSLEDEQFF. The CDR3 nucleotides are TGTGCCAGCAGCTCGCTAGAAGATGAGCAGTTCTTC. This chain joins TRBV11-2 and TRBJ2-1; D is undetermined. The ends were cut back, 4 bases at V and 8 bases at J, with 9 bases in the middle. Germline CDR1 SGHAT, CDR2 FQNNGV. The CDR3 is made up of 12 amino acids.

The chain couples TRBV7-2 to TRBJ1-5, with 9 bases matching TRBD1. CDR1 and CDR2 (germline): SGHTA, FQGNSA. The ends lost 2 bases at V and 6 bases at J; junction bases unmatched: 11. This CDR3 has 17 amino acids. The CDR3 DNA follows: TGTGCCAGCAGCTTAACGACCACAGGGGGCGCCGTTCAGCCCCAGCATTTT. This sequence encodes CASSLTTTGGAVQPQHF.

This chain joins TRBV4-1 and TRBJ2-7; TRBD2 might be the D (6 bases). CDR3 length: 15 residues. In germline, CDR1 is MGHRA, CDR2 YSYEKL. The V and J ends lost 0 bases and 5 bases respectively, with 14 bases between them. CDR3 residues: CASSQDLRWGDEQYF. CDR3 sequence (DNA): TGCGCCAGCAGCCAAGATCTGAGGTGGGGGGACGAGCAGTACTTC.

The chain employs TRBV9 and TRBJ2-7; 13 bases line up with TRBD2. There are 16 residues in the CDR3. Trimming at V came to 4 bases and at J to 3 bases, leaving 7 bases not matched to a gene. CDR1 and CDR2 from the germline V gene are SGDLS and YYNGEE. CDR3 sequence: CASSSRTSGSIYEQYF. In DNA form, the CDR3 reads TGTGCCAGCAGCAGCAGGACTAGCGGGAGTATCTACGAGCAGTACTTC.

Only a few counts were recorded for this clone. The rearrangement uses TRBV21-1 and TRBJ2-1; the listed D gene, TRBD1, was not tested against the DNA. TRBV21-1 is designated a pseudogene. The CDR3 is 19 residues long. The CDR3 spells CASSKGSQGLALSYNEQFF. For the CDR3, the DNA is TGTGCCAGCAGCAAGGGAAGTCAGGGCCTGGCCCTTAGTTACAATGAGCAGTTCTTC.

V and J are TRBV6-4 and TRBJ2-1; TRBD2 matches at 9 bases. The CDR3 runs 15 residues. Per the germline V gene, CDR1 is MRHNA and CDR2 is SNTAGT. Trimming cost V 5 bases and J 7 bases; bases outside gene matches: 9. This CDR3 is CASSTFSGSGNEQFF. CDR3 nucleotide sequence: TGTGCCAGCAGTACTTTTAGCGGGAGCGGTAATGAGCAGTTCTTC.

The table lists this clone with a count of one. This chain links TRBV5-6 with TRBJ1-5, with 8 positions matching TRBD1. This CDR3 has 14 residues. The V gene's germline CDR1 is SGHDT and CDR2 YYEEEE. The ends lost 4 bases at V and 6 bases at J; junction bases unmatched: 6. The CDR3 region is CASSRRTGTQPQHF. DNA for the CDR3: TGTGCCAGCAGCCGGCGGACAGGGACTCAGCCCCAGCATTTT.